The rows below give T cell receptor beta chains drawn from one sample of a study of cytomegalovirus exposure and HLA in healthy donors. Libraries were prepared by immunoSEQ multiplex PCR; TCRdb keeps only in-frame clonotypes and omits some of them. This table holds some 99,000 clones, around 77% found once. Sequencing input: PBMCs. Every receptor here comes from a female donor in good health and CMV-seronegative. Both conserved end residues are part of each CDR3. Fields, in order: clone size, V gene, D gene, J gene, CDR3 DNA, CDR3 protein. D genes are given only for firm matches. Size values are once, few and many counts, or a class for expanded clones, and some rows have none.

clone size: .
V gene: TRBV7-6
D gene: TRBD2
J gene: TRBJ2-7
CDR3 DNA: TGTGCCAGCAGCCCCCTAGCGGGAGGGTCCGAGCAGTACTTC
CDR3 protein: CASSPLAGGSEQYF

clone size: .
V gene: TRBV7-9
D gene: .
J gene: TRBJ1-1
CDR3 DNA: TGTGCCAGCAGCCATACGAGGACATGGAACACTGAAGCTTTCTTT
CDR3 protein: CASSHTRTWNTEAFF

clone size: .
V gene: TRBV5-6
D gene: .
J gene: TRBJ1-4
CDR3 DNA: TGTGCCAGCAGCTTGTATCGACTTGCAACTAATGAAAAACTGTTTTTT
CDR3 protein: CASSLYRLATNEKLFF

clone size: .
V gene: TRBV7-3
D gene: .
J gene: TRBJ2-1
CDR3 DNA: TGTGCCAGCAGCTTATTCCGGGACTCCTACAATGAGCAGTTCTTC
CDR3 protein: CASSLFRDSYNEQFF

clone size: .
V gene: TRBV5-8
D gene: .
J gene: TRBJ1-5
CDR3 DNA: TGTGCCAGCAGCTGGAGGACAGTATTTACCCCCAATCAGCCCCAGCATTTT
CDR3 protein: CASSWRTVFTPNQPQHF

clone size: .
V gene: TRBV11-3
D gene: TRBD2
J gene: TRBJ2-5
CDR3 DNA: TGTGCCAGCAGCTCGGCCCAGCGGGGGAAAGAGACCCAGTACTTC
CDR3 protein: CASSSAQRGKETQYF

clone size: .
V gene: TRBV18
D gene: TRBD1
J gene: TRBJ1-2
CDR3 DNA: TGTGCCAGCTCACCGAGTCTAGGACAGGAGAATGGGTATGGCTACACCTTC
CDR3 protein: CASSPSLGQENGYGYTF

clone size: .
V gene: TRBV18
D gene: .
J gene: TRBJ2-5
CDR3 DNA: TGTGCCAGCTCACCGTTGAGTCAAGAGACCCAGTACTTC
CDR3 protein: CASSPLSQETQYF

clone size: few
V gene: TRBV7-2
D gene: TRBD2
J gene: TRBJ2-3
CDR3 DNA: TGTGCCAGCAGCTTAGCGCAAAAGGTAGCGGGAAGCGCCGGGGATACGCAGTATTTT
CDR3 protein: CASSLAQKVAGSAGDTQYF

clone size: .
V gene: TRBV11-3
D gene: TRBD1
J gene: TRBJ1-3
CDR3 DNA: TGTGCCAGCAGCTCGGGACAGGGTAACGGAAACACCATATATTTT
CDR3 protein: CASSSGQGNGNTIYF

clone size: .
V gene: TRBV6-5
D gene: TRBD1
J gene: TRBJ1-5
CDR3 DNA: TGTGCCAGCAGTCCGATCAGGGGGCTGAGGGAGCCCCAGCATTTT
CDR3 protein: CASSPIRGLREPQHF

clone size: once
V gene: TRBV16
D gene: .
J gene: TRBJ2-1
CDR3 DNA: TGTGCCAGCAGCCCCCCTGTCGTCCGGGGGCAGTTCTTC
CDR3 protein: CASSPPVVRGQFF

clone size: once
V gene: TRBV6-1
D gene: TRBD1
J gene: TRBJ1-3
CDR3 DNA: TGTGCCAGCAGAGGACAGGGATTGACTGGAAACACCATATATTTT
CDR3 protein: CASRGQGLTGNTIYF

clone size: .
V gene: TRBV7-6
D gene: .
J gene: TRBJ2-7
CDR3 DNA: TGTGCCAGCAGCGTACAGGGGAGGTACGAGCAGTACTTC
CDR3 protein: CASSVQGRYEQYF

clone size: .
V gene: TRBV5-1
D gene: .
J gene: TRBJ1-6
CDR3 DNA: TGCGCCAGCAGCTTAGACTTGACCTCCTATAATTCACCCCTCCACTTT
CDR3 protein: CASSLDLTSYNSPLHF

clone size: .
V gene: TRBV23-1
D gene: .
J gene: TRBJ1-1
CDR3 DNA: TGCGCCAGCAACCACAGTGGGGGCATTAACACTGAAGCTTTCTTT
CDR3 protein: CASNHSGGINTEAFF

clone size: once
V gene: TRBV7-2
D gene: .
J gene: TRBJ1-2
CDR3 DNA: TGTGCCAGCAGCTTAGCGCGACAGGTCTATGGCTACACCTTC
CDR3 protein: CASSLARQVYGYTF

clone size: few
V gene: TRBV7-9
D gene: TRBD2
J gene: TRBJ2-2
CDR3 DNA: TGTGCCAGCAGCTTAGGGCGGGGGGCCAACACCGGGGAGCTGTTTTTT
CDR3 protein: CASSLGRGANTGELFF

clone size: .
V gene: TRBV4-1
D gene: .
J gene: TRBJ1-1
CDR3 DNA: TGCGCCAGCAGCCAAGGGCAGGGGAACACTGAAGCTTTCTTT
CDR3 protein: CASSQGQGNTEAFF

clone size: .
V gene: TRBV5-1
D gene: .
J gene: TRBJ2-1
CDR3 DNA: TGCGCCAGCAGCACCAACACAGGGTCCTACAATGAGCAGTTCTTC
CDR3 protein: CASSTNTGSYNEQFF

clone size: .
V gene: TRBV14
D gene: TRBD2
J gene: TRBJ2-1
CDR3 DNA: TGTGCCAGCAGCCAAGATCTTTGGCGGGAGGACAATGAGCAGTTCTTC
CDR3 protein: CASSQDLWREDNEQFF

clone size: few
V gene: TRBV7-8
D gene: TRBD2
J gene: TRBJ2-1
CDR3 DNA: TGTGCCAGCAGCCCAGGGACTAGCCCGTACAATGAGCAGTTCTTC
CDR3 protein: CASSPGTSPYNEQFF

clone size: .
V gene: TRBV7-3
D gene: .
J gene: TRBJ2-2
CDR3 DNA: TGTGCCAGCAGCTTAAATACTAGGTCGAACACCGGGGAGCTGTTTTTT
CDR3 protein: CASSLNTRSNTGELFF

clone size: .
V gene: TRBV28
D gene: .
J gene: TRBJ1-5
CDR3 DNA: TGTGCCAGCAGTTCTAATCCACAGGGAAGCAATCAGCCCCAGCATTTT
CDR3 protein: CASSSNPQGSNQPQHF

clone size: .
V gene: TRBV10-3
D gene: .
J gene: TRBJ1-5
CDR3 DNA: TGTGCCATCAGTGTGGGGCAGGGAGGTCAGCCCCAGCATTTT
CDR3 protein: CAISVGQGGQPQHF

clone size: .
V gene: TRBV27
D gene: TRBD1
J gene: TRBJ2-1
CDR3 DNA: TGTGCCAGCAGTTTATTCGGACAGGGGAATGGGGAGCAGTTCTTC
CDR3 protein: CASSLFGQGNGEQFF

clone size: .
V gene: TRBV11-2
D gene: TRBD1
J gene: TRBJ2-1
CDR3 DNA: TGTGCCAGCAGCCGAGGACAGGGGACCTACAATGAGCAGTTCTTC
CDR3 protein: CASSRGQGTYNEQFF

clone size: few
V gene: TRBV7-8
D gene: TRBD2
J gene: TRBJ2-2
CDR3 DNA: TGTGCCAGCACCTTGACTAGCGGGAGGCCTAACACCGGGGAGCTGTTTTTT
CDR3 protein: CASTLTSGRPNTGELFF

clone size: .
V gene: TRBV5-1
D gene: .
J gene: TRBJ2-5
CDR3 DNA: TGCGCCAGCAGGTTAGAGCGGGCGTTGGGCAGCGAGACCCAGTACTTC
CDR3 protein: CASRLERALGSETQYF

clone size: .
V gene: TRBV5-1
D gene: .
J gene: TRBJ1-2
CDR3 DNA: TGCGCCAGCAGCTTCGGCAGGGGATTCGGCTACACCTTC
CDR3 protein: CASSFGRGFGYTF

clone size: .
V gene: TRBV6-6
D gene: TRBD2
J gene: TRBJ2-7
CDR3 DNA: TGTGCCAGCAGTTACGAGCGGGGGACCTACGAGCAGTACTTC
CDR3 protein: CASSYERGTYEQYF

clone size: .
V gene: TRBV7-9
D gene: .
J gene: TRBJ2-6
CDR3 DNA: TGTTCCAGCAGTATCAGGGAATACTCTGGGGCCAACGTCCTGACTTTC
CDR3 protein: CSSSIREYSGANVLTF

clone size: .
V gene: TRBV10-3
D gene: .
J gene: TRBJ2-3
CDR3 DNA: TGTGCCATCCGAGGGTCCACGGAGGGGAATACGCAGTATTTT
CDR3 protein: CAIRGSTEGNTQYF

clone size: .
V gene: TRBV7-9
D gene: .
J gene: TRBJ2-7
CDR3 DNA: TGTGCCAGCAGCATACAGGGATGGGAAGAGCAGTACTTC
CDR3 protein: CASSIQGWEEQYF

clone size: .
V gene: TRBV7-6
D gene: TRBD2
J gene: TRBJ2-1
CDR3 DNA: TGTGCCAGCAGCTGGACTAGCGGGATCAATGAGCAGTTCTTC
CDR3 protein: CASSWTSGINEQFF

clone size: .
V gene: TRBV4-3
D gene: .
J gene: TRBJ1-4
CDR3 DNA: TGCGCCAGCAGCCAAGAAATAGGGGCTAAACTGTTTTTT
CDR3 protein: CASSQEIGAKLFF

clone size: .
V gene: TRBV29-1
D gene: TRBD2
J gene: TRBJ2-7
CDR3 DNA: TGCAGCGTTGGGACTAGCGGGGACTACGAGCAGTACTTC
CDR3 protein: CSVGTSGDYEQYF

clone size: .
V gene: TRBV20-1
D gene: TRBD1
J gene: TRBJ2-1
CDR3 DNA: TGCAGTGCGAAACAGGGGAATGAGCAGTTCTTC
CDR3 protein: CSAKQGNEQFF

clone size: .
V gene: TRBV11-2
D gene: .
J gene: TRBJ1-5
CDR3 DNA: TGTGCCAGCAGCTTACGTCCTTACAGGTTTAGCAATCAGCCCCAGCATTTT
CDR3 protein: CASSLRPYRFSNQPQHF

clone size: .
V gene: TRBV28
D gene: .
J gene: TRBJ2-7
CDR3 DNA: TGTGCCAGCAGTCTCAACGAGCAGTACTTC
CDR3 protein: CASSLNEQYF

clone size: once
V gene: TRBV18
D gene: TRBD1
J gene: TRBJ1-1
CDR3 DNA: TGTGCCAGCTCATCCGGACAGGGCTTCGTAAAAACTGAAGTTTTCTTT
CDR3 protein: CASSSGQGFVKTEVFF

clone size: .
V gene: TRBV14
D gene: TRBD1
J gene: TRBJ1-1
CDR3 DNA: TGTGCCAGCAGCCATACCCACAGGGGCGGTAGGGGAGCTTTCTTT
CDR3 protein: CASSHTHRGGRGAFF

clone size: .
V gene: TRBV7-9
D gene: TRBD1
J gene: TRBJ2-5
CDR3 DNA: TGTTCCAGCATCCAGGGGGGGACAGGGGAGGAGACCCAGTACTTC
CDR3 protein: CSSIQGGTGEETQYF

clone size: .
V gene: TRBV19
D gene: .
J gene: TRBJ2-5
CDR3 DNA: TGTGCCAGTAGCCCCGGGCAGGGGGGTCGCGGGACCCAGTACTTC
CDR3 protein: CASSPGQGGRGTQYF

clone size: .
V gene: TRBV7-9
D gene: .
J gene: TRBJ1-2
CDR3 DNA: TGTGCCAGCAGCATCGCTGGACAGTATGGCTACACCTTC
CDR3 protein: CASSIAGQYGYTF

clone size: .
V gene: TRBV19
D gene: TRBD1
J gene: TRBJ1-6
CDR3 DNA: TGTGCCAGTAGTCGGGACAGAGGTTCACCCCTCCACTTT
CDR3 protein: CASSRDRGSPLHF

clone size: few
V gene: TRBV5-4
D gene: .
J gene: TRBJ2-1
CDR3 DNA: TGTGCCAGCAGCCAGAGATGGAGCCCCTACAATGAGCAGTTCTTC
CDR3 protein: CASSQRWSPYNEQFF

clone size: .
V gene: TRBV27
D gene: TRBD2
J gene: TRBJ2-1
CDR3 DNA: TGTGCCAGCAGCCTACCAGGGACTAGCGGGGCCCGGAGGGTTTGCCCGAACAATGAGCAATTCTTC
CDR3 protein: CASSLPGTSGARRVCPNNEQFF

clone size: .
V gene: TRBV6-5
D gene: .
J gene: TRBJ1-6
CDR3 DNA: TGTGCCAGCAGTTTTTCGGACAGTGGCGGAGGAACCCTCCACTTT
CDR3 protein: CASSFSDSGGGTLHF

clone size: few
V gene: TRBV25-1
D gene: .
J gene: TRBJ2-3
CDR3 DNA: TGTGCCAGCAGTGAATTCGGTTGGGCAGGCCCCACAGATACGCAGTATTTT
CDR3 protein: CASSEFGWAGPTDTQYF

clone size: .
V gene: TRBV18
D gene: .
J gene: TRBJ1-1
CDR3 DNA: TGTGCCAGCACCGCCGGGCGGGACACTGAAGCTTTCTTT
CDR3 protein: CASTAGRDTEAFF

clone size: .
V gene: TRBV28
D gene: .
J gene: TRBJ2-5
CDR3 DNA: TGTGCCAGCACCCCACTCGGGACACTTCAAGAGACCCAGTACTTC
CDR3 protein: CASTPLGTLQETQYF

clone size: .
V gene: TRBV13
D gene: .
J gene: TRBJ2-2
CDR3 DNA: TGTGCCAGCAGCTTGACAGAGTGGGCCGGGGAGCTGTTTTTT
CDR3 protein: CASSLTEWAGELFF

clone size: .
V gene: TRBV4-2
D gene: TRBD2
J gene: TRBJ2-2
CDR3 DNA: TGTGCCAGCAGCCAACCGGGACTAGCGGGGACCGGGGAGCTGTTTTTT
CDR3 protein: CASSQPGLAGTGELFF

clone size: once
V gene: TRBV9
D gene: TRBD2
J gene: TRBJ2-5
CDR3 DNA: TGTGCCAGCAGCGTAGAGGGACTAGAGGGGGAGACCCAGTACTTC
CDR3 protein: CASSVEGLEGETQYF

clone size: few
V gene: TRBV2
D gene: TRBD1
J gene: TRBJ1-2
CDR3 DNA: TGTGCCAGCAGTGGACCCCCGGGACAGGGGGATGCTAACTATGGCTACACCTTC
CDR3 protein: CASSGPPGQGDANYGYTF

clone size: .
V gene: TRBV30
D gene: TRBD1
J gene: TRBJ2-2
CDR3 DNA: TGTGCCTGGAGCTCGACAGGGGGTCGTAAGCTGTTTTTT
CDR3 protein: CAWSSTGGRKLFF

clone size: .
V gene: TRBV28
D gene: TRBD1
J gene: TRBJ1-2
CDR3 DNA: TGTGCCAGCATCCGACAGGGGGCGCGGTACTATGGCTACACCTTC
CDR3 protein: CASIRQGARYYGYTF

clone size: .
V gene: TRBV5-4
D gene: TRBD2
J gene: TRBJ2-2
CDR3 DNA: TGTGCCAGCAGCGAGCTTAGCGGGAGTATGAACACCGGGGAGCTGTTTTTT
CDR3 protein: CASSELSGSMNTGELFF

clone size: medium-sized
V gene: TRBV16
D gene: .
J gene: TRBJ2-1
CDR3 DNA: TGTGCCAGCAGCCCCAACAATGAGCAGTTCTTC
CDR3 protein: CASSPNNEQFF